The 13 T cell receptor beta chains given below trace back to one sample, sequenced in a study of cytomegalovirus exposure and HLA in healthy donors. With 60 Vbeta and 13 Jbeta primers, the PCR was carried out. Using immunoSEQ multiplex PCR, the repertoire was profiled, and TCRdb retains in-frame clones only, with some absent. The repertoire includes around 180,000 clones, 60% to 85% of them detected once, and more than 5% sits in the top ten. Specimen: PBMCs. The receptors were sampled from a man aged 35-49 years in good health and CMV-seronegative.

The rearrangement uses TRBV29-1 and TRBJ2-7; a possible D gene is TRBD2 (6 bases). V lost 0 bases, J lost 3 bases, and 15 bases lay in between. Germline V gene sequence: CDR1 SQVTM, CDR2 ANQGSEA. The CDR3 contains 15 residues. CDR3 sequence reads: CSVEDRGGMSYEQYF. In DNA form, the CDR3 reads TGCAGCGTTGAAGATCGGGGCGGGATGAGCTACGAGCAGTACTTC.

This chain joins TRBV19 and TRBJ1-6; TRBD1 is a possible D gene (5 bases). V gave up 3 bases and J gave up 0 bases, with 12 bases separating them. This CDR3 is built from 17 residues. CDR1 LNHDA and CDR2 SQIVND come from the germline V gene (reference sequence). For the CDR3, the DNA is TGTGCCAGTAGTATCGGCCAGGGCATCTCCTATAATTCACCCCTCCACTTT. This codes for CASSIGQGISYNSPLHF.

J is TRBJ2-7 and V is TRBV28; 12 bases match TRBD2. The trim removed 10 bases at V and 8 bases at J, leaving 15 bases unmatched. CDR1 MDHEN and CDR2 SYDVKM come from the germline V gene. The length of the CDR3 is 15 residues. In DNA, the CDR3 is TGTGCCACCGCCCGGGACCCGGGACTAGCGGGCCAGCAGTACTTC. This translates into CATARDPGLAGQQYF.

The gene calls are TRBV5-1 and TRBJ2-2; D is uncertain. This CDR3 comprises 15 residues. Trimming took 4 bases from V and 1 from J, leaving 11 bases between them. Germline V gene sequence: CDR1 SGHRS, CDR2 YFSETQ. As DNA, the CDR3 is TGCGCCAGCAGCCGAGGATATGGGAACACCGGGGAGCTGTTTTTT. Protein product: CASSRGYGNTGELFF.

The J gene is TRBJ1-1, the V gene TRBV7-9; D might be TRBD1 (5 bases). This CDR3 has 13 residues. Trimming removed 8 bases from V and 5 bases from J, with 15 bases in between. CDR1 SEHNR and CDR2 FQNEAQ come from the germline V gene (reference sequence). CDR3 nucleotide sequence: TGTGCCAGCGAGCGGGGGGGGGAGACTGAAGCTTTCTTT. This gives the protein CASERGGETEAFF. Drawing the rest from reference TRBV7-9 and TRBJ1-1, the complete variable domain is DTGVSQNPRHKITKRGQNVTFRCDPISEHNRLYWYRQTLGQGPEFLTYFQNEAQLEKSRLLSDRFSAERPKGSFSTLEIQRTEQGDSAMYLCASERGGETEAFFGQGTRLTVV.

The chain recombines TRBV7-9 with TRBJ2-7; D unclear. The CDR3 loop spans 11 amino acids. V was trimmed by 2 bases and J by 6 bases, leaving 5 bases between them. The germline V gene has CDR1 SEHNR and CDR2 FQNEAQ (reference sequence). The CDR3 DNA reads TGTGCCAGCAGCTTAACAGTCGAGCAGTACTTC. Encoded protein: CASSLTVEQYF. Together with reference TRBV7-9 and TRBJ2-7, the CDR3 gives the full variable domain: DTGVSQNPRHKITKRGQNVTFRCDPISEHNRLYWYRQTLGQGPEFLTYFQNEAQLEKSRLLSDRFSAERPKGSFSTLEIQRTEQGDSAMYLCASSLTVEQYFGPGTRLTVT.

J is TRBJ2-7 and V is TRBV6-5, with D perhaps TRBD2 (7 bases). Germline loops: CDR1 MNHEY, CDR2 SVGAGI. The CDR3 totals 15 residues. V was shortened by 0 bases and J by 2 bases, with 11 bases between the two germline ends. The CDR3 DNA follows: TGTGCCAGCAGTTACTCTCGGGGGGCCCCCTACGAGCAGTACTTC. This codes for CASSYSRGAPYEQYF.

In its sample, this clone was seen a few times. CDR3 DNA sequence: TGTGCCAGTAGCCACTTCGACAGGAGCTCTGGAAACACCATATATTTT. This codes for CASSHFDRSSGNTIYF. V and J are TRBV19 and TRBJ1-3; tentatively, D is TRBD1 (6 bases). This CDR3 region has 16 residues. Between the trimmed V and J ends, which lost 6 bases and 0 bases, there was a span of 15 bases. CDR1 and CDR2 (germline): LNHDA, SQIVND (reference sequence).

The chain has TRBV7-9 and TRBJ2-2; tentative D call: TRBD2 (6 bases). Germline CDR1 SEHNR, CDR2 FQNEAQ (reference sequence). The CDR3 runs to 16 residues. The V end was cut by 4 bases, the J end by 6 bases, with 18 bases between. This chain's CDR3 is CASSSPGTAGSGELFF. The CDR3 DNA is TGTGCCAGCAGCTCCCCCGGGACGGCGGGGTCCGGGGAGCTGTTTTTT. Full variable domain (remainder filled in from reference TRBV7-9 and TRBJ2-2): DTGVSQNPRHKITKRGQNVTFRCDPISEHNRLYWYRQTLGQGPEFLTYFQNEAQLEKSRLLSDRFSAERPKGSFSTLEIQRTEQGDSAMYLCASSSPGTAGSGELFFGEGSRLTVL.

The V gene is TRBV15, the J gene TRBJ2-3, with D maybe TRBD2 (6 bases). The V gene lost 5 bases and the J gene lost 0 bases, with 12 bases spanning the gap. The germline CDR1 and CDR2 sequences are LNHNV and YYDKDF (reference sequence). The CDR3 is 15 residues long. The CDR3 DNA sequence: TGTGCCACCAGCGGGTTTGGGGGGAGCACAGATACGCAGTATTTT. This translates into CATSGFGGSTDTQYF.

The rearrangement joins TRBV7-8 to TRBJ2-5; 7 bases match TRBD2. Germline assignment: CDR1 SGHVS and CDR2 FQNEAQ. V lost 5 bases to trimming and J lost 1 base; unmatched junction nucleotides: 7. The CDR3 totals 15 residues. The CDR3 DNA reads TGTGCCAGCAGCAGAGCCCGGACTAGCCAAGAGACCCAGTACTTC. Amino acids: CASSRARTSQETQYF.

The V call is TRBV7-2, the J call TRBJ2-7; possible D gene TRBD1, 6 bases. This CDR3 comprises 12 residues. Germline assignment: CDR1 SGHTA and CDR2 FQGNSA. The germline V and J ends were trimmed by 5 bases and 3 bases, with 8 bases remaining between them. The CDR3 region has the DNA TGTGCCAGCAGCACGACAGGCTACGAGCAGTACTTC. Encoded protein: CASSTTGYEQYF.

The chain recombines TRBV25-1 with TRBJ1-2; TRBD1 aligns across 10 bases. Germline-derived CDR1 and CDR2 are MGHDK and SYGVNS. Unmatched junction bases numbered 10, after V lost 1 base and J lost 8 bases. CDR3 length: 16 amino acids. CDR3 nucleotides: TGTGCCAGCAGTGAATTTGGGAGACAGGGGGCTGGGGGCTACACCTTC. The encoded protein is CASSEFGRQGAGGYTF.